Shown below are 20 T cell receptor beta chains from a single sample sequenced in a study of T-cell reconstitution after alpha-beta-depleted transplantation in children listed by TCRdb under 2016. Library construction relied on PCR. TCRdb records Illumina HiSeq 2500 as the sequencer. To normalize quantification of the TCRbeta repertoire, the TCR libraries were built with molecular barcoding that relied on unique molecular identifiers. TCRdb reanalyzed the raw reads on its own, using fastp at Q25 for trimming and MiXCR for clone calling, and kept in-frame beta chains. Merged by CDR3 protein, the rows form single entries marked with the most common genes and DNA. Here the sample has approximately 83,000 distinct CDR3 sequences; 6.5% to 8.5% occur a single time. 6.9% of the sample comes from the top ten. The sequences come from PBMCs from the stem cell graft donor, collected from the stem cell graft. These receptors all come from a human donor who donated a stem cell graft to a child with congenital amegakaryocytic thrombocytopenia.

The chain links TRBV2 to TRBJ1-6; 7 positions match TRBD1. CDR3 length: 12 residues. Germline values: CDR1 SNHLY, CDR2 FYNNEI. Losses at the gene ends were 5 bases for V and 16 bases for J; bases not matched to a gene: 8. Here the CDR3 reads CASSQGTAALHF. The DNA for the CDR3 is TGTGCCAGCAGTCAAGGGACAGCCGCTCTCCACTTT.

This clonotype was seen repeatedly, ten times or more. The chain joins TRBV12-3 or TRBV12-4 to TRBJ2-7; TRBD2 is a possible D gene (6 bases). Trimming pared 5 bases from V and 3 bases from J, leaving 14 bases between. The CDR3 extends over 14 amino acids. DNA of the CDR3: TGTGCCAGCAGTGCCTGGACTAACGTCTACGAGCAGTACTTC. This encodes CASSAWTNVYEQYF.

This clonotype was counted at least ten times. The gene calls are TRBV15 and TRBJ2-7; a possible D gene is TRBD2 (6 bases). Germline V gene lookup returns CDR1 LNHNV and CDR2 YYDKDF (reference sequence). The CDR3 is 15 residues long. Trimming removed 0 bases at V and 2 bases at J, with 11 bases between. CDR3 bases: TGTGCCACCAGCAGAGAGCCGGGACTTACCTACGAGCAGTACTTC. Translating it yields CATSREPGLTYEQYF.

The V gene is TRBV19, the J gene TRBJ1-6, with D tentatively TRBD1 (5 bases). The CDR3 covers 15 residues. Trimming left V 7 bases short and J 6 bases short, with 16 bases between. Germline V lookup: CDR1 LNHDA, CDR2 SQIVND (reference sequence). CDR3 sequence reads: CASNTRDGGNSPLHF. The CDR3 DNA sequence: TGTGCCAGTAACACCCGGGACGGTGGTAATTCACCCCTCCACTTT.

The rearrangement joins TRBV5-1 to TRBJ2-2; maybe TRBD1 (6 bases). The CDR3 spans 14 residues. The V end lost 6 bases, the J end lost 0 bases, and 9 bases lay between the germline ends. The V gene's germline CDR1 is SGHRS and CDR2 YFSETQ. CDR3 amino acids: CASTGTSNTGELFF. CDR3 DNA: TGCGCCAGCACCGGGACATCGAACACCGGGGAGCTGTTTTTT.

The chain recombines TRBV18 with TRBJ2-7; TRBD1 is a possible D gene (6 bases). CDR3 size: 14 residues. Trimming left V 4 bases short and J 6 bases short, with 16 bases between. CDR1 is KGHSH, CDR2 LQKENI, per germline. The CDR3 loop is CASSLSQGTSEQYF. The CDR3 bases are TGTGCCAGCTCACTTTCCCAGGGGACGAGCGAGCAGTACTTC.

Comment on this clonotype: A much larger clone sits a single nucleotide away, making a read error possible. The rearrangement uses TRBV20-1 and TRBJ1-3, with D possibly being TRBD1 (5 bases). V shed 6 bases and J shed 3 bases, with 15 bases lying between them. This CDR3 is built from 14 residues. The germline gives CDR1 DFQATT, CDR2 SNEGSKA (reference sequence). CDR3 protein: CSARTRGYGNTIYF. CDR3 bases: TGCAGTGCCCGGACACGGGGTTATGGAAACACCATATATTTT.

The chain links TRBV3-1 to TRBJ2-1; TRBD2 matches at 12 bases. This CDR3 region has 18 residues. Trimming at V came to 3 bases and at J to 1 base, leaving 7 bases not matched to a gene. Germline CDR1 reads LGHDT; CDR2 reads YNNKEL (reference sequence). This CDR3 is CASSHGLAGIPSYNEQFF. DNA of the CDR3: TGTGCCAGCAGCCATGGACTAGCGGGGATCCCTTCCTACAATGAGCAGTTCTTC.

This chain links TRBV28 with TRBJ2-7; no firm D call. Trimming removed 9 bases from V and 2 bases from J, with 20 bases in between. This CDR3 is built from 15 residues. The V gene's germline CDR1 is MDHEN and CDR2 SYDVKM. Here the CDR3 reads CASAVWTPNTYEQYF. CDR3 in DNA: TGTGCCAGTGCGGTTTGGACCCCGAACACCTACGAGCAGTACTTC.

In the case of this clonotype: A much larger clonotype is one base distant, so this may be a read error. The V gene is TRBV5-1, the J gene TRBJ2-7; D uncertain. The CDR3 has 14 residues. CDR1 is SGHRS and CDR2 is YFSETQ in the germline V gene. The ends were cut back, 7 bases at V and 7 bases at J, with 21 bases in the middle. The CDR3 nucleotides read TGCGCCAGCCAGCCGTATCGTTCCTACAATGAGCAGTACTTC. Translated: CASQPYRSYNEQYF.

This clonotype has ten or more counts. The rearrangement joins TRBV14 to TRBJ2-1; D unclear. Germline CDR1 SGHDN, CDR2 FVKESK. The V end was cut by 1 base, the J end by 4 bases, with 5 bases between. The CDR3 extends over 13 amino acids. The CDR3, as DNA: TGTGCCAGCAGCCAAGGTCCTTACAATGAGCAGTTCTTC. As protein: CASSQGPYNEQFF.

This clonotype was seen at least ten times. The chain's CDR3 is CSVGTGPQYF. DNA of the CDR3: TGCAGCGTCGGAACTGGACCACAGTATTTT. This rearrangement joins TRBV29-1 to TRBJ2-3, with D unresolved. Germline CDR1 SQVTM, CDR2 ANQGSEA. Trimming cost V 6 bases and J 12 bases, with 13 bases left between them. This CDR3 is built from 10 residues.

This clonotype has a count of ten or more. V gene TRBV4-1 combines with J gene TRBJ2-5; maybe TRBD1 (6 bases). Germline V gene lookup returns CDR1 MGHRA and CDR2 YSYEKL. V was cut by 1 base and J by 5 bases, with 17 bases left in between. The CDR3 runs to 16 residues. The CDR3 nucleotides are TGCGCCAGCAGCCAAGGGAGGTCAGGGACAAGGGAGACCCAGTACTTC. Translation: CASSQGRSGTRETQYF.

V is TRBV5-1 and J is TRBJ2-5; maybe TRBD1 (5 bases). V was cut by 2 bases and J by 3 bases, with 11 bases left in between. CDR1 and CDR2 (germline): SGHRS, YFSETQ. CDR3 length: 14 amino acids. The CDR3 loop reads CASSFTGSKETQYF. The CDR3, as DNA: TGCGCCAGCAGCTTCACAGGTAGTAAAGAGACCCAGTACTTC.

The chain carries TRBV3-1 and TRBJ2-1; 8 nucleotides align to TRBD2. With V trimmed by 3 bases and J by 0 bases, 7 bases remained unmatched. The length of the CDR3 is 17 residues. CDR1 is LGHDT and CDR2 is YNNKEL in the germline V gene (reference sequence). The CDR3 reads CASSQPGGRLSYNEQFF. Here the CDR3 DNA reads TGTGCCAGCAGCCAGCCTGGCGGGAGGCTCTCCTACAATGAGCAGTTCTTC.

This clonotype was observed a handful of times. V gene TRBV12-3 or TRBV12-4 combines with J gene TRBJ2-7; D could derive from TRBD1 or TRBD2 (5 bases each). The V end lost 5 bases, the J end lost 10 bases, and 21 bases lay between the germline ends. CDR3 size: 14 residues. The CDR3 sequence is CASSTTGTPAGQYF. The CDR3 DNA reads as TGTGCCAGCAGTACCACCGGGACCCCGGCGGGTCAGTACTTC.

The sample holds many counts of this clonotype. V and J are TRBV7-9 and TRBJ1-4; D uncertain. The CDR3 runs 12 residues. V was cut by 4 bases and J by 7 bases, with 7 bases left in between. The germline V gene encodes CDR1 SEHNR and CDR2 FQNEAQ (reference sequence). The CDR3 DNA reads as TGTGCCAGCAGCTCAAAAGTTGAAAAACTGTTTTTT. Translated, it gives CASSSKVEKLFF.

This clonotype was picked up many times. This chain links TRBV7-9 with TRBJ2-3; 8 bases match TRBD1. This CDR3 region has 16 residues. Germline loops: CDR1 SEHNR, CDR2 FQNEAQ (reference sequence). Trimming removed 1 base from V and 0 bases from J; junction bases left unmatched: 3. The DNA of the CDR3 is TGTGCCAGCAGCTTAGGGACAGGGACTAGCACAGATACGCAGTATTTT. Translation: CASSLGTGTSTDTQYF.

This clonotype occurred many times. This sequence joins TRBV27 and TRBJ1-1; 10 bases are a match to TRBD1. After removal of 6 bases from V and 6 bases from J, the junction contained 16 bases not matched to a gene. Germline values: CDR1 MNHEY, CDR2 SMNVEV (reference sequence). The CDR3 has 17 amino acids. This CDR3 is CASRKQLRTGGIPEAFF. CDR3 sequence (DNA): TGTGCCAGCAGGAAACAACTCAGGACAGGGGGTATACCTGAAGCTTTCTTT.

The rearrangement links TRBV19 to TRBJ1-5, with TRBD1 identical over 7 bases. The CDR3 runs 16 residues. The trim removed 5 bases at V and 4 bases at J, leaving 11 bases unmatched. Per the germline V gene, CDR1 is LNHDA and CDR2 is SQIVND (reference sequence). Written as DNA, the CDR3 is TGTGCCAGTAGTGCCACAGGGGTACTAGCTAATCAGCCCCAGCATTTT. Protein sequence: CASSATGVLANQPQHF.